The rows below give T cell receptor beta chains drawn from one sample of a study of read filtering for tumor transcriptome and immune sequencing. TCRdb re-called the reads through MiXCR, storing one row per CDR3 protein. This sample carries about 57,000 distinct CDR3 sequences, more than 20% of them seen once, and the ten largest clones take 15% to 20%. Sequences were obtained from a population of CD138-negative cells sorted from bone marrow. The receptors derive from a donor over 35 with multiple myeloma. Both conserved end residues are part of each CDR3. The order of the fields is D gene, clone size, V gene, J gene, CDR3 DNA, CDR3 protein. The D gene is left open where the match is weak. Some rows mark clone size as missing; the rest say once, few, many or name a class of expanded clone.

d_call: TRBD2
clone_size: many
v_call: TRBV29-1
j_call: TRBJ2-3
cdr3_nt: TGCAGCGTTGAGTACAGCGGGGGTGGCAAGGCGCAGTATTTT
cdr3_aa: CSVEYSGGGKAQYF

d_call: NA
clone_size: many
v_call: TRBV6-1
j_call: TRBJ2-7
cdr3_nt: TGTGCCAGCAGTGAAACGCCGGGAACCTACGAGCAGTACTTC
cdr3_aa: CASSETPGTYEQYF

d_call: NA
clone_size: NA
v_call: TRBV6-1
j_call: TRBJ1-5
cdr3_nt: TGTGCCAGCAGCTGGACGGTCGGCCAGCCCCAGCATTTT
cdr3_aa: CASSWTVGQPQHF

d_call: NA
clone_size: many
v_call: TRBV5-1
j_call: TRBJ1-1
cdr3_nt: TGCGCCAGCAGCAGAAGCCACGCCGTCACTGAAGCTTTCTTT
cdr3_aa: CASSRSHAVTEAFF

d_call: NA
clone_size: many
v_call: TRBV11-2
j_call: TRBJ2-1
cdr3_nt: TGTGCCAGCAGCACTTACCGGGGGCTACCTCGATACAATGAGCAGTTCTTC
cdr3_aa: CASSTYRGLPRYNEQFF

d_call: NA
clone_size: few
v_call: TRBV3-1
j_call: TRBJ2-5
cdr3_nt: TGTGCCAGCAGCCAGCAACAGGGAGAGACCCAGTACTTC
cdr3_aa: CASSQQQGETQYF

d_call: NA
clone_size: many
v_call: TRBV14
j_call: TRBJ1-4
cdr3_nt: TGTGCCAGCAGCCAAGGCTTTGTAGAGGGTCGGGAAAAACTGTTTTTT
cdr3_aa: CASSQGFVEGREKLFF

d_call: NA
clone_size: many
v_call: TRBV12-3/TRBV12-4
j_call: TRBJ2-1
cdr3_nt: TGTGCCAGCCTCCGGTTGTCCGGCGGGGAGACCTACAATGAGCAGTTCTTC
cdr3_aa: CASLRLSGGETYNEQFF

d_call: NA
clone_size: few
v_call: TRBV6-1
j_call: TRBJ1-5
cdr3_nt: TGTGCCAGCAGTGAACAAAACAATCAGCCCCAGCATTTT
cdr3_aa: CASSEQNNQPQHF

d_call: TRBD2
clone_size: NA
v_call: TRBV28
j_call: TRBJ2-1
cdr3_nt: TGTGCCAGCAGGTCGGGACTAGCCACTTCGGGTGAGCAGTTCTTC
cdr3_aa: CASRSGLATSGEQFF

d_call: TRBD1
clone_size: NA
v_call: TRBV20-1
j_call: TRBJ2-7
cdr3_nt: TGCAGTGCCACCGGGACAGCGGACTACGAGCAGTACTTC
cdr3_aa: CSATGTADYEQYF

d_call: NA
clone_size: many
v_call: TRBV4-1
j_call: TRBJ1-4
cdr3_nt: TGCGCCAGCAGCCAAGTCTCACCGCGGGCGGATGAAAAACTGTTTTTT
cdr3_aa: CASSQVSPRADEKLFF

d_call: TRBD2
clone_size: many
v_call: TRBV5-1
j_call: TRBJ2-1
cdr3_nt: TGCGCCAGCAGCTTGGCCCTAGCGGGAAATGAGCAGTTCTTC
cdr3_aa: CASSLALAGNEQFF

d_call: NA
clone_size: many
v_call: TRBV29-1
j_call: TRBJ2-5
cdr3_nt: TGCAGCGTTGCGGCGGGTAGCCAAGAGACCCAGTACTTC
cdr3_aa: CSVAAGSQETQYF

d_call: TRBD2
clone_size: many
v_call: TRBV10-3
j_call: TRBJ2-2
cdr3_nt: TGTGCCACGCGGGGGGGGGGAGAGAACACCGGGGAGCTGTTTTTT
cdr3_aa: CATRGGGENTGELFF

d_call: NA
clone_size: many
v_call: TRBV14
j_call: TRBJ2-7
cdr3_nt: TGTGCCAGCAGCCGGTCAGGGTCGGGTAACGAGCAGTACTTC
cdr3_aa: CASSRSGSGNEQYF

d_call: NA
clone_size: many
v_call: TRBV2
j_call: TRBJ1-2
cdr3_nt: TGTGCCAGCAGTGAGGGATTTGACTATGGCTACACCTTC
cdr3_aa: CASSEGFDYGYTF

d_call: NA
clone_size: many
v_call: TRBV6-5
j_call: TRBJ1-6
cdr3_nt: TGTGCCAGCAGTTACTCACAGAACTATAATTCACCCCTCCACTTT
cdr3_aa: CASSYSQNYNSPLHF

d_call: TRBD2
clone_size: many
v_call: TRBV2
j_call: TRBJ2-1
cdr3_nt: TGTGCCAGCAGTCCCATAACTAGCGCCGACAATGAGCAGTTCTTC
cdr3_aa: CASSPITSADNEQFF

d_call: NA
clone_size: many
v_call: TRBV6-5
j_call: TRBJ1-1
cdr3_nt: TGTGCCAGCAGTTTCTCGAGGGGGGACACTGAAGCTTTCTTT
cdr3_aa: CASSFSRGDTEAFF

d_call: TRBD1
clone_size: many
v_call: TRBV11-2
j_call: TRBJ1-4
cdr3_nt: TGTGCCAGCAGCTTCCAGGGGGTGAATGAAAAACTGTTTTTT
cdr3_aa: CASSFQGVNEKLFF

d_call: NA
clone_size: NA
v_call: TRBV5-1
j_call: TRBJ1-5
cdr3_nt: TGCGCCAGCAGCTTGGGAGACAATCAGCCCCAGCATTTT
cdr3_aa: CASSLGDNQPQHF

d_call: TRBD1
clone_size: many
v_call: TRBV6-1
j_call: TRBJ1-4
cdr3_nt: TGTGCCAGCAGTGAAGCGACAGGGCCTGATGAAAAACTGTTTTTT
cdr3_aa: CASSEATGPDEKLFF

d_call: NA
clone_size: many
v_call: TRBV28
j_call: TRBJ2-5
cdr3_nt: TGTGCCAGCAGTGACAGACGGACACAAGAGACCCAGTACTTC
cdr3_aa: CASSDRRTQETQYF

d_call: TRBD2
clone_size: many
v_call: TRBV20-1
j_call: TRBJ2-3
cdr3_nt: TGCAGTGCCCAAGGACTAGCTGAGATCGTCACAGATACGCAGTATTTT
cdr3_aa: CSAQGLAEIVTDTQYF

d_call: TRBD2
clone_size: NA
v_call: TRBV30
j_call: TRBJ2-5
cdr3_nt: TGTGCCTGGAACCCCGGGACTAGCGGGGGAGGTGCTCAAGAGACCCAGTACTTC
cdr3_aa: CAWNPGTSGGGAQETQYF